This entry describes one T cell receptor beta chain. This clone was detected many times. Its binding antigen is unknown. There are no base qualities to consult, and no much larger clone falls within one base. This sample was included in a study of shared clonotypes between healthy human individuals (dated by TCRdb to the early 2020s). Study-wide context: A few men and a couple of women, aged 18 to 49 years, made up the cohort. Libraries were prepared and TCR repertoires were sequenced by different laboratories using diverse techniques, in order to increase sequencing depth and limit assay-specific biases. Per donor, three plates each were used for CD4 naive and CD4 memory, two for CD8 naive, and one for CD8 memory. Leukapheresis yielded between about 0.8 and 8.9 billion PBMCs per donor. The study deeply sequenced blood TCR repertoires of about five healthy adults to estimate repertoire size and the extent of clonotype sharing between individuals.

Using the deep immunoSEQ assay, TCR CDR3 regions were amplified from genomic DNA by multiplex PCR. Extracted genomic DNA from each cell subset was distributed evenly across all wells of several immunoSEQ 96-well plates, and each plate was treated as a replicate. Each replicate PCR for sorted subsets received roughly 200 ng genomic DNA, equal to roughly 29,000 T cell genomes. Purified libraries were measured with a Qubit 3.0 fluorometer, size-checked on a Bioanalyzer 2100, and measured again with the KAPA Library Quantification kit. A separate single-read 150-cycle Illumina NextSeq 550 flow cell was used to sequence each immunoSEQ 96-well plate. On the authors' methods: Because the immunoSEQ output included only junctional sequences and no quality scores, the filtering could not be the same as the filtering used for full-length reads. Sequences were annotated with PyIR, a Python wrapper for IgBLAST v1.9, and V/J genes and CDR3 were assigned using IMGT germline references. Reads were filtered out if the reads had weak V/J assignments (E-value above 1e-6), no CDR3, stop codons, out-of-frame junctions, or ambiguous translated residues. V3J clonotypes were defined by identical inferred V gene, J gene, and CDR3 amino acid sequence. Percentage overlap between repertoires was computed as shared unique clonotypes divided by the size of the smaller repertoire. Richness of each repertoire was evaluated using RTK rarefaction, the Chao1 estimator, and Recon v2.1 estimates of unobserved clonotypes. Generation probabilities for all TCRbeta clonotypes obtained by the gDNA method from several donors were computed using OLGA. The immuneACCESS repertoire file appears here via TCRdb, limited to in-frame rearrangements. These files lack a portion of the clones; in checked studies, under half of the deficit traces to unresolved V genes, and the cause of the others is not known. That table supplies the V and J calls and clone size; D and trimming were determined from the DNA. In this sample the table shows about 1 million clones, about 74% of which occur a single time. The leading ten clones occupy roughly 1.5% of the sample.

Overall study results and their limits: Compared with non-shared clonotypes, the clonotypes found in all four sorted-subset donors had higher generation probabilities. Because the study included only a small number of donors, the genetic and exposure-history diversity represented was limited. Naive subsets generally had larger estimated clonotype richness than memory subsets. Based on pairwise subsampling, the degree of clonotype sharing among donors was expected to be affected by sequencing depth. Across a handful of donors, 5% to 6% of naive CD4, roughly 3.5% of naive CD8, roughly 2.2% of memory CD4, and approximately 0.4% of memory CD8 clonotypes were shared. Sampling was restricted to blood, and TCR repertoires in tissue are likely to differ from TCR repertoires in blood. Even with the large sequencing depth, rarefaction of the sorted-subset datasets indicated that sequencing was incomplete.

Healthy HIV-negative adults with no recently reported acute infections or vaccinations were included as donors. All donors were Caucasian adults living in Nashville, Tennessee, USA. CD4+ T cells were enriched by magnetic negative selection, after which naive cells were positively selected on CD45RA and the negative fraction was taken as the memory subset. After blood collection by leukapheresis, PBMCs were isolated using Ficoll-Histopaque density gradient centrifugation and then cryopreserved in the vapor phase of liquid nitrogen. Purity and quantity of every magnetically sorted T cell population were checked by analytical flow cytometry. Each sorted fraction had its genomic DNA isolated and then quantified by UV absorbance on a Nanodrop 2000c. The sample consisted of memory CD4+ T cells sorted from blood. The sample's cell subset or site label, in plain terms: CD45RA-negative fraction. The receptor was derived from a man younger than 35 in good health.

The CDR3 region: CASSLEQNYGYTF. The base sequence is TGTGCCAGCAGCTTGGAGCAGAACTATGGCTACACCTTC. Here the chain combines TRBV5-4 and TRBJ1-2, with the D gene not confidently named. The CDR3 contains 13 residues, cysteine and phenylalanine counted. The DNA shown is the 39-base CDR3, in frame from base 1. From a lookup of the germline V gene (reference sequence), CDR1 and CDR2 are SGHNT and YYREEE. The V end loses 0 bases and the J end loses 2 bases, and a stretch of 5 bases separates them.